These T cell receptor beta chains were read from a single sample in a study of control samples from healthy donors and cancer patients. Method: immunoSEQ multiplex PCR; TCRdb's copy keeps in-frame clones and lacks some. This table holds approximately 92,000 clones, approximately 95% found once. Sequences were obtained from blood. These receptors were collected from a woman aged 25 to 39 in good health. Both conserved end residues are trimmed from each CDR3. Clone size is stated in some rows and not others, as once, few, many or a class when expanded.

CDR3 protein: ASSLGGDATNEKLF; J gene: TRBJ1-4; V gene: TRBV5-1; clone size: .
CDR3 protein: ASSTGGANTEAF; J gene: TRBJ1-1; V gene: TRBV28; clone size: .
CDR3 protein: ASGPTGGSQPQH; J gene: TRBJ1-5; V gene: TRBV12-5; clone size: .
CDR3 protein: ASSYGQIYGYT; J gene: TRBJ1-2; V gene: TRBV6-5; clone size: .
CDR3 protein: ASSLERTGSSYEQY; J gene: TRBJ2-7; V gene: TRBV11-3; clone size: .
CDR3 protein: ASSQATWETQY; J gene: TRBJ2-5; V gene: TRBV4-1; clone size: once
CDR3 protein: ASSLESGGYNEQF; J gene: TRBJ2-1; V gene: TRBV5-1; clone size: .
CDR3 protein: ASSQEGVVTYEQY; J gene: TRBJ2-7; V gene: TRBV3-1/TRBV3-2; clone size: once
CDR3 protein: ASSSGQGGDEQY; J gene: TRBJ2-7; V gene: TRBV19; clone size: once
CDR3 protein: ASSSGTRTEAF; J gene: TRBJ1-1; V gene: TRBV6-5; clone size: .
CDR3 protein: SVPIPQGGDQPQH; J gene: TRBJ1-5; V gene: TRBV29-1; clone size: .
CDR3 protein: ASSFIVTENYGYT; J gene: TRBJ1-2; V gene: TRBV7-2; clone size: .
CDR3 protein: ASSVLAGGKETQY; J gene: TRBJ2-5; V gene: TRBV5-1; clone size: .
CDR3 protein: AWRENTEAF; J gene: TRBJ1-1; V gene: TRBV30; clone size: .
CDR3 protein: ASSRPGDYGYT; J gene: TRBJ1-2; V gene: TRBV28; clone size: .
CDR3 protein: ASSLDRAGAEQY; J gene: TRBJ2-7; V gene: TRBV9; clone size: .
CDR3 protein: ASSFITGQGAYEQY; J gene: TRBJ2-7; V gene: TRBV28; clone size: .
CDR3 protein: ASSLDTTDTQY; J gene: TRBJ2-3; V gene: TRBV5-1; clone size: .
CDR3 protein: ASSPPSTGKAEAF; J gene: TRBJ1-1; V gene: TRBV27; clone size: .
CDR3 protein: ASSPGEPGPQH; J gene: TRBJ1-5; V gene: TRBV6-5; clone size: .
CDR3 protein: AISESTEGLRDTQY; J gene: TRBJ2-3; V gene: TRBV10-3; clone size: .
CDR3 protein: ASSLRQLPNSPLH; J gene: TRBJ1-6; V gene: TRBV5-6; clone size: .